Presented here are 4 T cell receptor beta chains from one specimen sequenced in a study of T cells in Graves' hyperthyroidism and ophthalmopathy. Regions amplified from RNA transcripts were the TCR beta CDR3 regions. First-round RT-PCR of the TCR CDR3 relied on the HTBI primer set. Each CDR3 protein gets one entry after TCRdb re-called the multiplex PCR reads with MiXCR. The table lists fewer than 350,000 distinct CDR3 sequences, 15% to 20% of them singletons, with about half in the top ten. Sequenced: blood. The receptors were gathered from a woman between 50 and 59 years old with Graves' hyperthyroidism.

The chain employs TRBV3-1 and TRBJ2-1, with D unclear. From germline, CDR1 is LGHDT and CDR2 YNNKEL (reference sequence). V lost 0 bases to trimming and J lost 4 bases, with 7 bases between them. CDR3 length: 14 residues. CDR3 coding DNA: TGTGCCAGCAGCCAAGAACCTCCTTACAATGAGCAGTTCTTC. This translates into CASSQEPPYNEQFF.

The chain couples TRBV7-9 to TRBJ1-1, with D perhaps TRBD1 (6 bases). Germline CDR1 SEHNR, CDR2 FQNEAQ (reference sequence). CDR3 length: 15 amino acids. The V and J ends lost 5 bases and 1 base respectively, with 14 bases between them. The CDR3 is CASSPKGHKNTEAFF. The CDR3 bases are TGTGCCAGCAGCCCGAAGGGACATAAGAACACTGAAGCTTTCTTT.

This clonotype has just a few counts. The rearrangement links TRBV6-5 to TRBJ2-7; D call uncertain. The length of the CDR3 is 16 residues. Germline CDR1 and CDR2: MNHEY and SVGAGI. V was cut by 0 bases and J by 5 bases, with 17 bases left in between. CDR3 sequence reads: CASSYSARGGGNEQYV. The CDR3 DNA sequence: TGTGCCAGCAGTTACTCGGCCCGCGGTGGTGGGAACGAGCAGTACGTC.

The rearrangement joins TRBV7-6 to TRBJ2-1, with D maybe TRBD2 (6 bases). This CDR3 is built from 18 residues. The germline gives CDR1 SGHVS, CDR2 FNYEAQ. Trimming removed 3 bases at V and 4 bases at J, with 22 bases between. CDR3 sequence (DNA): TGTGCCAGCAGCTTGTCGGCGGGAACTCTAGTCATGTACAATGAGCAGTTCTTC. This sequence encodes CASSLSAGTLVMYNEQFF.